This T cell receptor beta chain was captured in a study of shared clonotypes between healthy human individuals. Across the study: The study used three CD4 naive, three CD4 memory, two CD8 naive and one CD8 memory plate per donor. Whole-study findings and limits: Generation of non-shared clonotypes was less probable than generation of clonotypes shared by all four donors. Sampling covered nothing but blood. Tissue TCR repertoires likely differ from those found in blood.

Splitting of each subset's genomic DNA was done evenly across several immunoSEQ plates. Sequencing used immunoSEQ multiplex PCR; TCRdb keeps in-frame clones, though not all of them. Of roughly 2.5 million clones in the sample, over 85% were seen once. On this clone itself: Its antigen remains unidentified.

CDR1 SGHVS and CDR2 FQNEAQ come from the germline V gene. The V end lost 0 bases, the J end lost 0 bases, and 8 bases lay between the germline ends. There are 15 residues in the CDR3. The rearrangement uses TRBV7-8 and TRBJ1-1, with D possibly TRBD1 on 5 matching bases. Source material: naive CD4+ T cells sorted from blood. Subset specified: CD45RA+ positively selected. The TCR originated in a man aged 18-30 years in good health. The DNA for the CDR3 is TGTGCCAGCAGCTTAGCAGGGGTAATGAACACTGAAGCTTTCTTT. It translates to CASSLAGVMNTEAFF. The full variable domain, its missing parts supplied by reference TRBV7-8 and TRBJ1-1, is GAGVSQSPRYKVAKRGQDVALRCDPISGHVSLFWYQQALGQGPEFLTYFQNEAQLDKSGLPSDRFFAERPEGSVSTLKIQRTQQEDSAVYLCASSLAGVMNTEAFFGQGTRLTVV.